This note documents a single T cell receptor (beta chain) sequence. Its antigen is still unknown. Qualities for individual bases were not recorded, and no much larger clone is one base off. This specimen comes from a study of T cells in Graves' hyperthyroidism and ophthalmopathy (dated by TCRdb to about 2019). For the study in its entirety: Peripheral blood samples were taken at the time of initial diagnosis, prior to any treatment. To identify TCR V-J signatures that set the groups apart, the researchers used a discovery cohort of 95 to 100 patients, made up of 40 to 45 with Graves' ophthalmopathy and some 58 with stable Graves' hyperthyroidism. Prospective prediction of ophthalmopathy was tested in an independent validation cohort of fewer than 20 hyperthyroidism patients and 15 to 17 patients who later progressed to ophthalmopathy. For training and testing, the 100 or so patients in the discovery cohort were randomly divided in a 7:3 ratio. Thyroid tissue and blood T-cell repertoires from about six Graves' hyperthyroidism patients were also compared in the study. Once sampling was done, hyperthyroidism patients were given methimazole at a starting dose of 30 mg daily, whereas ophthalmopathy patients were given high-dose intravenous methylprednisolone. The paper reports TCR Vbeta CDR3 sequencing of approximately 140 peripheral blood samples: around 45 ophthalmopathy, fewer than 85 hyperthyroidism and approximately 17 progressor patients. Overall study outcomes, separate from this receptor: Most expanded thyroid clonotypes (frequency above 0.001) were also detected in blood, a finding suggesting that blood repertoires may reflect thyroid immune responses. No statistical method was used to set the sample size in advance, and investigators knew the group allocation. In validation, the model predicted progression to ophthalmopathy a median of roughly 6.1 months before onset, with approximately 70% sensitivity and roughly 72% specificity. A model built on a 13 V-J signature distinguished ophthalmopathy from stable hyperthyroidism, reaching 85% to 90% sensitivity and under 84% specificity in cross-validation and 80%/75% in testing.

Stable Graves' hyperthyroidism was defined as the absence of progression to ophthalmopathy over 18 months of follow-up. Hyperthyroidism patients were newly diagnosed, had a disease duration of under 2 months, and were aged 18 to 65 years. Patients with uncontrolled infections, other autoimmune diseases, pregnancy or lactation were excluded. Diagnoses relied on clinical symptoms, serum thyroxine and TRAb, thyroid ultrasound and orbital computed tomography. PBMCs were separated from approximately 9.9 ml of fresh peripheral blood using Ficoll-Paque density gradient centrifugation. Total RNA was extracted using Trizol reagent, and RNA quality was assessed on an Agilent 2100 Bioanalyzer. The TCR beta CDR3 regions were amplified from RNA transcripts. For the first round of RT-PCR on the TCR CDR3, the HTBI primer set was used together with the Qiagen OneStep RT-PCR kit. A second multiplex PCR round built the libraries, followed by size selection and purification. Sequencing of the libraries was done on an Illumina HiSeq2000 using paired-end 100 bp reads. Per the original workflow: SOAPnuke was used to process the raw data, with reads discarded if the reads contained adapters or uncalled bases, had a mean Phred below 15, or lacked an exact constant-primer or identifier match. COPE v1.2.5 was used to merge the high-quality paired reads, and each unique nucleotide sequence was defined as a clonotype. MiTCR v1.1 was used to align clonotypes to the IMGT TRBV, TRBD and TRBJ reference segments. The analysis included only V-J combinations with a frequency above 0.0001, which together covered over 98% of the repertoires. The TCS score was defined as the ratio of F50 (clonal expansion) to E x V (chaos), calculated using BLOSUM62-based TCRdist between CDR3 peptides within each V-J. Welch's t-statistics and random forest reduced roughly 530 V-J features to roughly 13, which were used in a naive Bayes classifier (R e1071). Through fastp at Q25 and MiXCR, TCRdb rebuilt clones from the public reads, retaining in-frame beta chains. Under each unique CDR3 protein, matching rows form one entry showing the most common genes and DNA. TCRdb, not the original authors, processed these V and J calls. In this sample the table shows about 400,000 distinct CDR3 sequences, under 15% of which occur a single time. The ten most abundant clones make up approximately 32% of the sample.

V trim: 0 bases; J trim: 3 bases; unmatched bases: 6. From cysteine to phenylalanine, the CDR3 is 17 amino acids long. Solely the CDR3 DNA is kept, with 51 bases framed from the first base. Based on the germline V gene, the CDR1 and CDR2 sequences are MNHNS and SASEGT. This TCR derives from a woman in her 30s with Graves' hyperthyroidism. The chain is encoded by TRBV6-1 joined to TRBJ2-7; TRBD2 lines up with 12 middle nucleotides. The sequenced sample was blood. The CDR3 sequence is CASSEAYWTSGDYEQYF. The bases are TGTGCCAGCAGTGAAGCGTACTGGACTAGCGGGGACTACGAGCAGTACTTC.